This TCR beta chain was sequenced in a study of T cell responses to AZD1222 COVID-19 vaccine (dated by TCRdb to the early 2020s). With respect to the entire study: A total of about 230 trial participants underwent TCR sequencing, of whom 200 to 220 received two doses of AZD1222 and some 25 received two doses of the MenACWY control vaccine. Trial participants were enrolled by age into subgroups of 18-55, 56-69 and 70-plus years, and around 150, 28 and 57 TCR-sequenced participants, respectively, were included in these subgroups. Summary of the overall study and its limitations: Participants were mostly white British and included more females than males, and it was suggested by the authors that clonal diversity may have been underestimated. Nearly half of unique spike-specific TCRs reportedly recognized epitopes outside regions mutated in the B.1.351 and B.1.1.7 variants. Vaccine-associated CD4 TCRs spanned the whole spike protein, with dominant responses in regions 160-218 and 743-854. Because no samples from the day 14 peak response were available, repertoires could be characterized only after the peak T cell response. The 56-69-year group was small, and its depth increase did not reach significance, likely because of low power. Conclusions about previously exposed vaccinees are limited, since just five or six AZD1222 recipients were seropositive for SARS-CoV-2 at baseline. Spike-specific TCR breadth and depth rose significantly after two AZD1222 doses compared with day 0 and with MenACWY recipients.

The CDR3 regions of human TCRbeta chains were analyzed by immunosequencing. From the authors' description of their analysis: TCRs in the repertoires were matched against a reference library of SARS-CoV-2-specific TCRs that had been generated with the MIRA antigen-specificity platform. Breadth was defined as the fraction of unique TCRs that were SARS-CoV-2-associated, and depth was defined as the fraction of total T cells that were SARS-CoV-2-associated. Using the MIRA data, every spike-specific TCR was mapped to the spike region that the TCR reacted to and assigned to either a CD4 or a CD8 class. Log10-transformed breadth and depth values were compared by one-way ANOVA with Sidak's multiple comparisons tests. In its TCRdb copy, this immuneACCESS table keeps in-frame sequences only and misses some clones. Where compared with another copy, unresolved V genes explain less than half of these, and the others have no known cause. The V and J calls and clone size are taken from that table; D and trimming were inferred from the DNA. The sample profile shows 98,000 or so clones; 88% of them were found once. The ten largest clonotypes hold 15% to 20% of the sample.

As regards this clone: Its antigen is still unknown. No qualities accompany the bases; no much larger clone lies one base away.

What this sample's time point label stands for: about 28 days (+/-7) after the second vaccine dose. AZD1222 recipients with second doses at about 4 weeks or about 12 weeks were pooled, because spike-specific TCR depth and breadth did not differ between schedules. Samples from vaccinated people were obtained from the UK trials COV001 and COV002, which included a single-blind randomized controlled phase 2/3 trial of AZD1222 (ChAdOx1 nCoV-19) in healthy adults. For TCRbeta chain sequencing, PBMC samples from trial participants were taken at day 0 and at day 28 after the second dose. The sequence was obtained from an adult who received the AZD1222 COVID-19 vaccine. Sequencing was performed on peripheral blood, taken 28 days after the second AZD1222 dose.

CDR3 reads: CASKYPQGAHGYTF. The DNA reads TGTGCCAGTAAATACCCCCAGGGGGCTCATGGCTACACCTTC. Recombination linked TRBV19 to TRBJ1-2; 8 central bases correspond to TRBD1. CDR1 and CDR2 are read off the germline V gene (reference sequence) as LNHDA and SQIVND. From the cysteine through the phenylalanine, the CDR3 covers 14 amino acids. CDR3 DNA only is kept here, 42 bases in frame from base 1. V has 7 bases trimmed and J has 6 bases trimmed; junction bases matching no gene number 10. Full variable domain (CDR3 extended with the reference TRBV19 and TRBJ1-2 proteins): DGGITQSPKYLFRKEGQNVTLSCEQNLNHDAMYWYRQDPGQGLRLIYYSQIVNDFQKGDIAEGYSVSREKKESFPLTVTSAQKNPTAFYLCASKYPQGAHGYTFGSGTRLTVV.